This TCR beta chain was sequenced during a study of blood T cells in healthy people across ages. CDR1 and CDR2 from the germline V gene are LGHDT and YNNKEL (reference sequence). The CDR3 sequence is 14 residues long. The V and J ends lost 5 bases and 9 bases, in that order; junction bases with no gene match: 8. Per individual sample, total RNA of at least 5 micrograms was extracted. Sample-barcoded 5' priming and a J-beta primer mix drove a second PCR of roughly 6 to 12 cycles. TCRdb analysed the 5' RACE reads with MiXCR anew, one entry per CDR3 protein. The sample lists roughly 1.7 million distinct CDR3 sequences, about 31% seen once, with over 9% in the top ten.

Sequenced: blood. The source is a young woman in good health. J is TRBJ2-1 and V is TRBV3-1; 9 nucleotides line up with TRBD2. The CDR3 DNA is TGTGCCAGCAGCTTTAGCGGGAGTATGGTTGAGCAGTTCTTC. Protein: CASSFSGSMVEQFF.